This T cell receptor beta chain comes out of a study of T cells in Graves' hyperthyroidism and ophthalmopathy (dated by TCRdb to the late 2010s). Turning to the overall study: Peripheral blood was sampled at the time of initial diagnosis, prior to any treatment. To identify distinguishing TCR V-J signatures, a discovery cohort of 100 patients was used, comprising some 45 with Graves' ophthalmopathy and under 60 with stable Graves' hyperthyroidism. Prospective prediction of ophthalmopathy was tested in an independent validation cohort consisting of roughly 20 hyperthyroidism patients and 17 patients who later progressed to ophthalmopathy. For training and testing, the roughly 93 patients in the discovery cohort were randomly divided in a 7:3 ratio. In addition, the study compared T-cell repertoires in thyroid tissue and in blood from over 5 Graves' hyperthyroidism patients. After blood sampling, hyperthyroidism patients were treated with methimazole at a starting dose of 30 mg daily, and ophthalmopathy patients were treated with high-dose intravenous methylprednisolone. The paper reports TCR Vbeta CDR3 sequencing of some 140 peripheral blood samples: around 45 ophthalmopathy, around 80 hyperthyroidism and around 17 progressor patients.

The sample holds many counts of this clonotype. It lacks a known antigen. There are no base qualities to consult, and no much larger clone falls within one base. CDR1 is given as SEHNR and CDR2 as FQNEAQ, both from the germline V gene (reference sequence). V is cut by 7 bases and J by 3 bases, and the space between the germline ends is 7 bases. The CDR3 has 11 amino acids, counting the end cysteine and phenylalanine. The only DNA kept is the CDR3, 33 bases in frame from the first base. Stable Graves' hyperthyroidism was defined as no progression to ophthalmopathy during 18 months of follow-up. Hyperthyroidism patients were aged 18 to 65 years and newly diagnosed, with disease duration of less than 2 months. The study excluded patients with uncontrolled infections, other autoimmune diseases, pregnancy or lactation. Diagnoses were based on clinical symptoms, serum thyroxine and TRAb, thyroid ultrasound and orbital computed tomography. Ficoll-Paque density gradient centrifugation was used to isolate PBMCs from around 10 ml of fresh peripheral blood. Total RNA was extracted with Trizol reagent, and quality was checked on an Agilent 2100 Bioanalyzer.

Beyond this particular receptor, the publication reports: A model built on a 13 V-J signature distinguished ophthalmopathy from stable hyperthyroidism, reaching approximately 89% sensitivity and about 81% specificity in cross-validation and 80%/75% in testing. Blood samples also contained most of the expanded thyroid clonotypes (frequency above 0.001), which suggests that blood repertoires may reflect thyroid immune responses. No statistical method was used to set the sample size in advance, and investigators knew the group allocation. In validation, progression to ophthalmopathy was predicted by the model with 55% to 71% sensitivity and nearly 75% specificity, a median of approximately 6.5 months before onset.

TCR beta CDR3 regions were amplified from RNA transcripts. The TCR CDR3 was subjected to a first round of RT-PCR using the HTBI primer set and the Qiagen OneStep RT-PCR kit. The libraries were constructed in a second round of multiplex PCR and then size-selected and purified. Paired-end sequencing of the libraries was performed with 100 bp reads on an Illumina HiSeq2000. The authors processed their data as follows. SOAPnuke was used to process the raw data, throwing out any read that contained adapters or uncalled bases, had a mean Phred below 15, or lacked an exact constant-primer or identifier match. COPE v1.2.5 was used to merge high-quality paired reads, and clonotypes were defined as unique nucleotide sequences. MiTCR v1.1 was used to align the clonotypes against IMGT TRBV, TRBD and TRBJ reference segments. Only V-J combinations with frequency above 0.0001, covering about 99% of repertoires, were analysed. The TCS score was defined as the ratio of F50 (clonal expansion) to E x V (chaos), calculated using BLOSUM62-based TCRdist between CDR3 peptides within each V-J. Welch's t-statistics and random forest reduced several hundred V-J features to about 12, which were used in a naive Bayes classifier (R e1071). The Morisita-Horn index was used to measure how similar the thyroid and blood repertoires were. TCRdb applied fastp at Q25 and MiXCR to the public reads, then kept only in-frame beta chains. Rows are unified per CDR3 protein, each entry keeping the most common DNA and genes. TCRdb, not the original authors, processed these V and J calls. Present in this sample are about 840,000 distinct CDR3 sequences, over 35% of which were seen just once. The ten biggest clones cover about 8.9% of the sample.

This clonotype was sampled from a man aged 18 to 29 with Graves' hyperthyroidism. The chain uses TRBV7-9 and TRBJ2-7; the D gene cannot be resolved reliably. Sequenced material: blood. CDR3 reads: CASTLGYEQYF. The DNA reads TGTGCCAGCACCCTCGGCTACGAGCAGTACTTC.